The rows below give T cell receptor beta chains drawn from one sample of a study of technical replicates of blood from four donors. Clones were read by immunoSEQ multiplex PCR, and TCRdb kept only the in-frame ones, dropping some. The sample records tens of thousands of clones, approximately 86% being singletons. What was sequenced was PBMCs. All receptors come from a human donor in good health. Some clones in this sample may be carry-over from other donors' samples. CDR3s include the opening cysteine and the closing phenylalanine or tryptophan. Fields, in order: V gene, D gene, J gene, clone size, CDR3 protein, CDR3 DNA. D genes are given only for firm matches. Size is stated for part of the rows, as once, few or many counts, or as a class when the clone is expanded.

>TRBV18|TRBD1|TRBJ2-1|once
CASSPTGPNNEQFF
TGTGCCAGCTCACCGACAGGGCCGAACAATGAGCAGTTCTTC
>TRBV4-3|TRBD2|TRBJ2-1|-
CASSQDLAGGRYNEQFF
TGCGCCAGCAGCCAAGATCTAGCGGGGGGGCGATACAATGAGCAGTTCTTC
>TRBV30|TRBD2|TRBJ2-3|-
CAWSVHPKAGVYTDTQYF
TGTGCCTGGAGTGTACACCCCAAAGCGGGAGTGTACACAGATACGCAGTATTTT
>TRBV28|-|TRBJ1-4|-
CASSRTRNEKLFF
TGTGCCAGCAGTCGGACACGAAATGAAAAACTGTTTTTT
>TRBV2|TRBD1|TRBJ2-5|-
CASSGTGGLETQYF
TGTGCCAGCAGCGGGACAGGGGGTTTGGAGACCCAGTACTTC
>TRBV4-3|-|TRBJ2-3|-
CASSQRVGGAGTDTQYF
TGCGCCAGCAGCCAGAGGGTTGGGGGGGCGGGCACAGATACGCAGTATTTT
>TRBV9|TRBD2|TRBJ2-7|-
CASSVASGGVLYEQYF
TGTGCCAGCAGCGTAGCTAGCGGGGGTGTTCTCTACGAGCAGTACTTC
>TRBV4-3|TRBD2|TRBJ2-3|-
CASRSSGSHTDTQYF
TGCGCCAGCAGAAGTAGCGGGAGTCACACAGATACGCAGTATTTT
>TRBV4-2|-|TRBJ2-7|-
CASSPTREQAYEQYF
TGTGCCAGCAGCCCTACCCGGGAGCAAGCCTACGAGCAGTACTTC
>TRBV5-1|TRBD2|TRBJ2-2|few
CASSATSGRSGTGELFF
TGCGCCAGCAGCGCCACTAGCGGGCGTTCCGGCACCGGGGAGCTGTTTTTT
>TRBV6-1|-|TRBJ1-5|-
CASSWRGEGNQPQHF
TGTGCCAGCAGCTGGAGAGGAGAGGGCAATCAGCCCCAGCATTTT
>TRBV7-3|TRBD2|TRBJ2-3|-
CASSLTSQRGEDTQYF
TGTGCCAGCAGCTTAACCAGTCAGCGGGGTGAAGATACGCAGTATTTT
>TRBV6-5|-|TRBJ1-6|-
CASTTKSSYNSPLHF
TGTGCCAGCACCACTAAAAGCTCCTATAATTCACCCCTCCACTTT
>TRBV19|-|TRBJ1-3|-
CASRLTGSGNTIYF
TGTGCCAGTAGGCTCACGGGTTCTGGAAACACCATATATTTT
>TRBV19|-|TRBJ2-2|-
CASSSVWTENTGELFF
TGTGCCAGTAGTAGTGTGTGGACAGAGAACACCGGGGAGCTGTTTTTT
>TRBV7-8|-|TRBJ2-7|-
CASRKTQVPHEQYF
TGTGCCAGCAGAAAGACCCAGGTACCCCACGAGCAGTACTTC
>TRBV19|-|TRBJ1-5|-
CASTLGRGNQPQHF
TGTGCCAGTACCCTAGGCCGGGGCAATCAGCCCCAGCATTTT
>TRBV25-1|-|TRBJ1-4|-
CASSEQGTNEKLFF
TGTGCCAGCAGTGAGCAGGGTACTAATGAAAAACTGTTTTTT
>TRBV7-2|TRBD1|TRBJ2-7|-
CASSSRDRGGHEQYF
TGTGCCAGCAGCTCCCGGGACAGGGGTGGACACGAGCAGTACTTC
>TRBV18|-|TRBJ1-5|-
CASSPMRGQPQHF
TGTGCCAGCTCACCAATGCGGGGACAGCCCCAGCATTTT
>TRBV5-3|TRBD2|TRBJ2-1|-
CARRCGRGGENEQFF
TGTGCCAGAAGGTGTGGGCGGGGGGGCGAAAATGAGCAGTTCTTC
>TRBV7-9|-|TRBJ1-1|once
CASSLDWAPGAFF
TGTGCCAGCAGCCTGGATTGGGCACCAGGGGCTTTCTTT
>TRBV9|TRBD2|TRBJ2-2|few
CASSLSGNGGELFF
TGTGCCAGCAGCCTGAGCGGGAACGGCGGGGAGCTGTTTTTT
>TRBV7-7|TRBD1|TRBJ1-1|-
CASSSDRGSEAFF
TGTGCCAGCAGCTCCGACAGGGGATCTGAAGCTTTCTTT
>TRBV14|-|TRBJ1-5|-
CASSGGLGQPQHF
TGTGCCAGCAGCGGGGGCCTGGGTCAGCCCCAGCATTTT
>TRBV20-1|-|TRBJ2-7|-
CSAAKTYEQYF
TGCAGTGCTGCGAAGACCTACGAGCAGTACTTC
>TRBV19|TRBD2|TRBJ2-7|-
CASSGASGKTGEQYF
TGTGCCAGCTCTGGGGCTAGCGGGAAAACGGGGGAGCAGTACTTC
>TRBV2|-|TRBJ2-7|-
CASIQGQNLHEQYF
TGTGCCAGCATCCAAGGACAGAACCTCCACGAGCAGTACTTC
>TRBV5-1|TRBD2|TRBJ2-7|-
CASRLGGAGSYEQYF
TGCGCCAGCAGGCTGGGAGGGGCCGGCAGCTACGAGCAGTACTTC
>TRBV19|TRBD2|TRBJ2-2|-
CASSNVKVAGNTGELFF
TGTGCCAGTAGTAACGTCAAGGTAGCGGGGAACACCGGGGAGCTGTTTTTT
>TRBV6-6|-|TRBJ1-3|-
CASSHNRLSTGNTIYF
TGTGCCAGCAGTCATAACAGGTTGAGTACTGGAAACACCATATATTTT
>TRBV5-5|-|TRBJ1-2|-
CASSVRVGYGYTF
TGTGCCAGCAGCGTCAGGGTGGGCTATGGCTACACCTTC
>TRBV5-5|-|TRBJ1-6|-
CASSLLVRGLGGSYNSPLHF
TGTGCCAGCAGCTTGTTGGTCAGAGGGCTGGGAGGCTCCTATAATTCACCCCTCCACTTT
>TRBV29-1|TRBD1|TRBJ1-3|-
CSVTGGAGNTIYF
TGCAGCGTGACAGGGGGTGCTGGAAACACCATATATTTT
>TRBV7-2|-|TRBJ2-1|-
CASSPRALWYNEQFF
TGTGCCAGCAGCCCCCGAGCCCTGTGGTACAATGAGCAGTTCTTC
>TRBV29-1|-|TRBJ1-2|once
CSVDLGLYGYTF
TGCAGCGTTGACCTGGGCCTTTATGGCTACACCTTC
>TRBV5-1|TRBD2|TRBJ2-1|-
CASSLIGLAHNEQFF
TGCGCCAGCAGCTTGATAGGACTAGCGCACAATGAGCAGTTCTTC
>TRBV12-5|TRBD1|TRBJ1-2|-
CASGDRAGNYGYTF
TGTGCTAGTGGTGACAGGGCCGGGAACTATGGCTACACCTTC
>TRBV2|-|TRBJ1-5|once
CASKSQGGVGNQPQHF
TGTGCCAGCAAATCCCAGGGAGGTGTAGGCAATCAGCCCCAGCATTTT
>TRBV7-2|-|TRBJ2-5|-
CASSLGPGGQETQYF
TGTGCCAGCAGCTTAGGCCCCGGAGGCCAAGAGACCCAGTACTTC
>TRBV6-6|-|TRBJ2-2|-
CASGGGRAGGELFF
TGTGCCAGCGGGGGAGGAAGGGCGGGCGGGGAGCTGTTTTTT
>TRBV5-6|TRBD1|TRBJ1-5|-
CASSFRDRNQPQHF
TGTGCCAGCAGCTTCCGGGACAGAAATCAGCCCCAGCATTTT
>TRBV20-1|-|TRBJ1-4|-
CSVGRDEKLFF
TGCAGTGTAGGTCGGGATGAAAAACTGTTTTTT
>TRBV6-5|-|TRBJ2-1|-
CASSFDTLTYNEQFF
TGTGCCAGCAGTTTCGACACCTTAACATACAATGAGCAGTTCTTC
>TRBV5-1|-|TRBJ2-3|-
CASSSQGRTDTQYF
TGCGCCAGCAGCTCACAGGGTAGGACAGATACGCAGTATTTT
>TRBV10-3|-|TRBJ1-2|-
CAISLTGNSYTF
TGTGCCATCAGCTTGACAGGAAACTCCTACACCTTC
>TRBV2|TRBD1|TRBJ1-5|once
CASRPDRGGQPQHF
TGTGCCAGCAGACCCGACAGGGGAGGACAGCCCCAGCATTTT
>TRBV7-9|-|TRBJ1-1|-
CASSWPGEAFF
TGTGCCAGCAGCTGGCCAGGGGAAGCTTTCTTT
>TRBV2|-|TRBJ2-2|-
CASRGIPTGELFF
TGTGCCAGCCGGGGGATACCCACCGGGGAGCTGTTTTTT